This entry lists 22 T cell receptor beta chains sequenced from one sample in a study of patients and donors after allogeneic stem cell transplantation. TCRdb re-called the RT-PCR reads with MiXCR, one entry per CDR3 protein. This sample carries some 880,000 distinct CDR3 sequences, approximately 18% of them seen once, and the ten largest clones take under 6.5%. Sequenced material: blood, either unsorted or a sorted T cell fraction (not recorded which). Receptors were obtained from a human donor who was either an allogeneic HSCT recipient or a stem cell or donor lymphocyte infusion donor (not recorded which). It is not recorded whose cells these are; they may come from a transplant donor.

The V gene is TRBV24-1, the J gene TRBJ2-1, with D perhaps TRBD1 (5 bases). The CDR3 length is 16 residues. Germline V CDR1 and CDR2: KGHDR, SFDVKD. V was clipped by 5 bases and J by 0 bases, with 13 bases between them. Here the CDR3 DNA reads TGTGCCACCAGTGGCCCACAGGAAAGCTCCTACAATGAGCAGTTCTTC. Its protein product is CATSGPQESSYNEQFF.

This clonotype appeared a few times. The chain carries TRBV21-1 and TRBJ2-1; TRBD1 is the table's D call and was not checked against the DNA. TRBV21-1 is tagged as a pseudogene. The CDR3 is 18 amino acids. DNA for the CDR3: TGTGCCAGCAGCAACAGAAGAATGGCGGGACCGGCGGATAATGAGCAGTTCTTC. This encodes CASSNRRMAGPADNEQFF.

This sequence joins TRBV7-9 and TRBJ1-3, with a possible D match to TRBD1 (5 bases). Trimming shortened V by 5 bases and J by 1 base, and 18 bases separated the two germline ends. CDR3 length equals 17 residues. Germline V gene lookup returns CDR1 SEHNR and CDR2 FQNEAQ (reference sequence). The CDR3 DNA follows: TGTGCCAGCAGCCTACTCAGGGTACAGATTTCTGGAAACACCATATATTTT. Protein: CASSLLRVQISGNTIYF. The full variable domain, completed using reference TRBV7-9 and TRBJ1-3, is DTGVSQNPRHKITKRGQNVTFRCDPISEHNRLYWYRQTLGQGPEFLTYFQNEAQLEKSRLLSDRFSAERPKGSFSTLEIQRTEQGDSAMYLCASSLLRVQISGNTIYFGEGSWLTVV.

The sample holds a few counts of this clonotype. Here the CDR3 reads CASSLASSLAADTGELFF. CDR3 in DNA: TGTGCCAGCAGCTTAGCGTCTTCACTAGCGGCAGACACCGGGGAGCTGTTTTTT. V usage is TRBV7-8 and J usage is TRBJ2-2; 8 nucleotides agree with TRBD2. Germline loops: CDR1 SGHVS, CDR2 FQNEAQ. The CDR3 covers 18 residues. V gave up 0 bases and J gave up 3 bases; unmatched junction bases: 9.

This clonotype came up many times. The V gene is TRBV12-3 or TRBV12-4, the J gene TRBJ1-5, with 7 bases matching TRBD1. J lost 4 bases, V lost 6 bases, and 9 bases had no gene match. This CDR3 is 15 amino acids long. CDR3: CASRPRGKGNQPQHF. The CDR3 bases are TGTGCCAGCAGACCCAGGGGGAAGGGGAATCAGCCCCAGCATTTT.

This clonotype was counted a few times. The junction departs from germline at one end; a sequencing error may be responsible. The rearrangement uses TRBV7-7 and TRBJ2-5; D remains ambiguous. Germline CDR1 reads SSHAT; CDR2 reads FNYEAQ (reference sequence). The CDR3 spans 15 residues. The CDR3 loop reads CASSPDPRDTETQYF. Here the CDR3 DNA reads TGTGCTAGCAGCCCCGATCCTAGGGATACAGAGACCCAGTACTTC.

This clonotype occurred a few times. The chain recombines TRBV5-6 with TRBJ2-7, with D hard to call. The V end was cut by 4 bases, the J end by 2 bases, with 13 bases between. The germline gives CDR1 SGHDT, CDR2 YYEEEE. The CDR3 extends over 14 amino acids. As DNA, the CDR3 is TGTGCCAGCAGCCCGGACGCAGATACCTACGAGCAGTACTTC. This codes for CASSPDADTYEQYF.

The rearrangement links TRBV20-1 to TRBJ2-3; 12 positions agree with TRBD2. CDR1 DFQATT and CDR2 SNEGSKA come from the germline V gene (reference sequence). The CDR3 spans 15 residues. V lost 6 bases, J lost 0 bases, and 4 bases stayed unmatched. This CDR3 reads CSAHGLAGSTDTQYF. As DNA, the CDR3 is TGCAGTGCACACGGACTAGCGGGGAGCACAGATACGCAGTATTTT.

The sample holds a few counts of this clonotype. DNA for the CDR3: TGCGCCAGCAGCCCCCGGGAGGGGGGGACCTACAATGAGCAGTTCTTC. This sequence encodes CASSPREGGTYNEQFF. The chain combines TRBV5-1 with TRBJ2-1; 8 bases fit TRBD2. This CDR3 comprises 16 residues. V lost 4 bases and J lost 2; bases outside the gene matches: 8. Germline CDR1 reads SGHRS; CDR2 reads YFSETQ.

This clonotype was counted between two and nine times. The gene calls are TRBV2 and TRBJ2-5; 12 nucleotides agree with TRBD2. The germline gives CDR1 SNHLY, CDR2 FYNNEI. The CDR3 covers 14 residues. Trimming took 3 bases from V and 4 from J; bases not matched to a gene: 0. Written as DNA, the CDR3 is TGTGCCAGCAGTGAGGGACTAGCGGGAGAGACCCAGTACTTC. Translated: CASSEGLAGETQYF.

This clonotype was recorded only once. The CDR3 end shows no conserved phenylalanine or tryptophan, and so a read error is likely. The CDR3 protein is CASSLGAGLLTGETQYS. The CDR3 DNA sequence: TGTGCCAGCAGCTTAGGAGCGGGACTACTAACGGGGGAGACCCAGTACTCC. This sequence joins TRBV7-2 and TRBJ2-5; 7 bases map to TRBD2. The CDR3 consists of 17 residues. The germline CDR1 and CDR2 sequences are SGHTA and FQGNSA. J gave up 5 bases and V 1 base, and 13 bases lay outside the gene matches.

In its sample, this clonotype was seen a few times. The chain carries TRBV20-1 and TRBJ2-3; TRBD2 matches 9 bases. J gave up 2 bases and V 2 bases, and 8 bases lay outside the gene matches. The germline V gene encodes CDR1 DFQATT and CDR2 SNEGSKA (reference sequence). The CDR3 has 16 amino acids. This chain's CDR3 is CSARQTAGGPTDTQYF. The CDR3 DNA is TGCAGTGCTAGACAAACAGCGGGAGGACCCACAGATACGCAGTATTTT.

This clonotype was seen a handful of times. No DNA is shown, since the ends of the CDR3 on it are uncertain; the CDR3 is the one TCRdb lists. V gene TRBV21-1 combines with J gene TRBJ1-2; the DNA was not compared with TRBD1, the D call given in the table. TRBV21-1 is given as a pseudogene. Inclusive of both ends, the CDR3 amounts to 19 amino acids. The CDR3: CASSKCTRLFGTGAYGYTF.

V gene TRBV12-3 or TRBV12-4 combines with J gene TRBJ1-5, with D possibly being TRBD1 (6 bases). V was pared by 5 bases and J by 4 bases, with 15 bases between. The CDR3 has 15 amino acids. The DNA for the CDR3 is TGTGCCAGCAGTCCCACAACAGGGAAGAATCAGCCCCAGCATTTT. Amino acid sequence: CASSPTTGKNQPQHF.

The chain employs TRBV2 and TRBJ1-1, with no clear D. The CDR3 spans 15 residues. CDR1 and CDR2 (germline): SNHLY, FYNNEI. Deletions cut 7 bases from V and 0 bases from J, with 15 bases between. Here the CDR3 DNA reads TGTGCCAGCACCCTGACGGGCAGCATGAACACTGAAGCTTTCTTT. It is translated as CASTLTGSMNTEAFF.

The chain couples TRBV12-3 or TRBV12-4 to TRBJ2-2, with D perhaps matching TRBD1 (6 bases). The CDR3 covers 15 residues. V was clipped by 1 base and J by 3 bases, with 9 bases between them. The CDR3 sequence: CASSLGDTYTGELFF. The CDR3 nucleotides read TGTGCCAGCAGTTTAGGGGACACCTACACCGGGGAGCTGTTTTTT.

This clonotype was counted many times. The gene calls are TRBV2 and TRBJ2-1, with TRBD1 matching over 10 bases. Trimming took 5 bases from V and 15 from J; bases not matched to a gene: 13. Germline values: CDR1 SNHLY, CDR2 FYNNEI. CDR3 length equals 14 residues. DNA for the CDR3: TGTGCCAGCAGTCCCGGGACAGGGGCCAATAAGCGGTTCTTC. Amino acid sequence: CASSPGTGANKRFF.

This clonotype was detected only a few times. The chain combines TRBV5-1 with TRBJ2-2, with D perhaps being TRBD1 or TRBD2 (5 bases each). CDR1 and CDR2 (germline): SGHRS, YFSETQ. CDR3 length: 17 amino acids. Between the trimmed V and J ends, which lost 4 bases and 0 bases, there was a span of 16 bases. The CDR3 loop is CASSQHSRDANTGELFF. CDR3 nucleotides: TGCGCCAGCAGCCAACATTCGAGGGACGCGAACACCGGGGAGCTGTTTTTT. The full variable domain, its missing parts supplied by reference TRBV5-1 and TRBJ2-2, is KAGVTQTPRYLIKTRGQQVTLSCSPISGHRSVSWYQQTPGQGLQFLFEYFSETQRNKGNFPGRFSGRQFSNSRSEMNVSTLELGDSALYLCASSQHSRDANTGELFFGEGSRLTVL.

In DNA form, the CDR3 reads TGCAGTGCAGAGAGGTGGGGGCAATACGAGCAGTACTTC. Translating it yields CSAERWGQYEQYF. The chain is built from TRBV20-1 and TRBJ2-7; D possibly corresponds to TRBD1 (6 bases). Germline values: CDR1 DFQATT, CDR2 SNEGSKA (reference sequence). Trimming took off 6 bases at V and 4 bases at J, with 16 bases between the two ends. The CDR3 is 13 residues long.

This clonotype occurred many times. V gene TRBV12-3 or TRBV12-4 combines with J gene TRBJ2-5; D gene unclear. Trimming took off 7 bases at V and 7 bases at J, with 13 bases between the two ends. CDR3 length equals 12 residues. The CDR3 nucleotides are TGTGCCAGCACCGACCGCTATGCGACCCAGTACTTC. It specifies CASTDRYATQYF.

The chain joins TRBV20-1 to TRBJ2-3, with TRBD2 as a possible D gene (6 bases). The CDR3 is made up of 16 amino acids. CDR1 is DFQATT and CDR2 is SNEGSKA in the germline V gene (reference sequence). V lost 6 bases to trimming and J lost 2 bases, with 21 bases between them. CDR3 region: CSAIWGLAQVTDTQYF. Written as DNA, the CDR3 is TGCAGTGCAATTTGGGGACTCGCACAAGTCACAGATACGCAGTATTTT.

This chain links TRBV28 with TRBJ2-2; D is undetermined. The CDR3 consists of 16 residues. Germline-derived CDR1 and CDR2 are MDHEN and SYDVKM. V lost 5 bases to trimming and J lost 3 bases, with 16 bases between them. The CDR3: CASSAGSLPDTGELFF. In DNA, the CDR3 is TGTGCCAGCAGTGCCGGGTCCCTCCCGGACACCGGGGAGCTGTTTTTT.